This TCR beta chain came from a study of shared clonotypes between healthy human individuals. This clone was recorded only once. Other DNA sequences in this sample translate to the same CDR3. The assay was immunoSEQ multiplex PCR, and TCRdb's table has in-frame clones only and misses some. In the table there are a few million clones, over 85% of which are singletons. CDR1 is SGHRS and CDR2 is YFSETQ in the germline V gene. With 4 bases removed from V and 2 bases from J, the gap between germline ends came to 10 bases. CDR3 length: 14 amino acids. The chain has TRBV5-1 and TRBJ1-3; D not certain. Sequenced sample: naive CD4+ T cells sorted from blood. The subset is: CD45RA+ positively selected. The clonotype was recovered from a man between 18 and 35 years old in good health. The CDR3 nucleotides are TGCGCCAGCAGCCCGGACCGAGCTGGAAACACCATATATTTT. Translation gives CASSPDRAGNTIYF.